Below, 4 T cell receptor beta chains from the same sample are listed, as sequenced in a study of T cells in Graves' hyperthyroidism and ophthalmopathy. It was RNA transcripts that yielded the amplified TCR beta CDR3 regions. The TCR CDR3 first-round RT-PCR relied on the HTBI primer set. TCRdb processed the multiplex PCR reads anew with MiXCR; each CDR3 protein has one entry. The table includes 700,000 or so distinct CDR3 sequences, about 16% detected once. The sample was blood. These receptors all come from a man aged 18-30 years with Graves' hyperthyroidism.

The chain uses TRBV28 and TRBJ2-4; weak D call: TRBD1 (5 bases). Germline CDR1 reads MDHEN; CDR2 reads SYDVKM. Trimming left V 6 bases short and J 4 bases short, with 13 bases between. The CDR3 sequence is 14 residues long. As DNA, the CDR3 is TGTGCCAGCAGGCCAGGGTGGGAAAAAAACATTCAGTACTTC. Its protein product is CASRPGWEKNIQYF.

This clonotype was counted ten times or more. The chain uses TRBV7-9 and TRBJ2-5; D is possibly TRBD1 or TRBD2 (5 bases each). Trimming removed 2 bases from V and 5 bases from J, with 12 bases in between. This CDR3 region has 14 residues. The germline V gene encodes CDR1 SEHNR and CDR2 FQNEAQ (reference sequence). CDR3 amino acids: CASSLWGWEETQYF. DNA for the CDR3: TGTGCCAGCAGCTTATGGGGCTGGGAGGAGACCCAGTACTTC.

This clonotype was picked up many times. The J gene is TRBJ2-2, the V gene TRBV18; D not resolved. This CDR3 is 14 amino acids long. Trimming removed 3 bases at V and 3 bases at J, with 8 bases between. Germline CDR1 KGHSH, CDR2 LQKENI. CDR3 sequence (DNA): TGTGCCAGCTCACCTTTGGCGGACACCGGGGAGCTGTTTTTT. It translates to CASSPLADTGELFF.

The rearrangement uses TRBV6-2 or TRBV6-3 and TRBJ2-2; 9 bases are a match to TRBD2. The V gene's germline CDR1 is MNHEY and CDR2 SVGEGT. This CDR3 is 15 amino acids long. The ends lost 0 bases at V and 4 bases at J; junction bases unmatched: 0. The CDR3, as DNA: TGTGCCAGCAGTTACTCACTAGCGGGCACCGGGGAGCTGTTTTTT. Amino acid sequence: CASSYSLAGTGELFF.